These 20 T cell receptor beta chains share one sample of origin, sequenced in a study of T-cell reconstitution after alpha-beta-depleted transplantation in children. Unique molecular identifiers were incorporated during preparation of the TCRbeta library. A single record per CDR3 protein comes from TCRdb applying MiXCR to the PCR reads. The sample records 450,000 to 600,000 distinct CDR3 sequences, around 17% being singletons. The sequenced sample was PBMCs from the stem cell graft donor, obtained from the stem cell graft. The source of these receptors is a human donor who donated a stem cell graft to a child with acute lymphoblastic leukemia.

The rearrangement joins TRBV20-1 to TRBJ2-7, with 7 bases identical to TRBD2. This CDR3 contains 14 residues. After removal of 3 bases from V and 6 bases from J, the junction contained 11 bases not matched to a gene. Germline V gene sequence: CDR1 DFQATT, CDR2 SNEGSKA (reference sequence). The CDR3 coding sequence is TGCAGTGCTAGTCGATCGGGGGGAGGTCTCGAGCAGTACTTC. Its protein is CSASRSGGGLEQYF.

Ten or more counts support this clonotype. The chain recombines TRBV12-3 or TRBV12-4 with TRBJ2-3; 10 bases fit TRBD2. With 6 bases clipped from V and 2 bases from J, the junction kept 5 bases outside the gene matches. CDR3 length: 15 residues. CDR3 coding DNA: TGTGCCAGCAGCCGACTAGCGGGTATCACAGATACGCAGTATTTT. This sequence encodes CASSRLAGITDTQYF.

This clonotype was detected only once. The rearrangement links TRBV2 to TRBJ1-5; D unclear. CDR1 is SNHLY and CDR2 is FYNNEI in the germline V gene. Trimming pared 5 bases from V and 2 bases from J, leaving 13 bases between. The CDR3 has 15 residues. Here the CDR3 DNA reads TGTGCCAGCAGTCTGGGTTTCGGGGGCAATCAGCCCCAGCATTTT. This gives the protein CASSLGFGGNQPQHF.

This clonotype was recorded a few times. The DNA of the CDR3 is TGTGCCAGCAGTATGACAGGAGATGGCTACACCTTC. This gives the protein CASSMTGDGYTF. The rearrangement links TRBV2 to TRBJ1-2, with D possibly matching TRBD1 (6 bases). V dropped 5 bases and J dropped 6 bases, with 10 bases sitting between them. The CDR3 consists of 12 residues. Germline values: CDR1 SNHLY, CDR2 FYNNEI.

In this sample, this clonotype turned up many times. The rearrangement uses TRBV18 and TRBJ2-1, with a weak D call TRBD1 (6 bases). V lost 8 bases and J lost 10, with 12 bases in between. Germline V gene lookup returns CDR1 KGHSH and CDR2 LQKENI. The CDR3 sequence is 11 residues long. The CDR3 protein is CASSPGTEQFF. The CDR3 coding sequence is TGTGCCAGCAGCCCCGGGACAGAGCAGTTCTTC. The complete variable domain, with remaining parts taken from reference TRBV18 and TRBJ2-1, reads NAGVMQNPRHLVRRRGQEARLRCSPMKGHSHVYWYRQLPEEGLKFMVYLQKENIIDESGMPKERFSAEFPKEGPSILRIQQVVRGDSAAYFCASSPGTEQFFGPGTRLTVL.

This chain uses TRBV3-1 with TRBJ2-1, with 9 bases lining up with TRBD1. The CDR3 is made up of 11 amino acids. V was pared by 1 base and J by 14 bases, with 0 bases of the junction left unmatched. Germline V gene data show CDR1 as LGHDT and CDR2 as YNNKEL (reference sequence). CDR3 nucleotide sequence: TGTGCCAGCAGCCAAGGACAGGGGGAGTTCTTC. This gives the protein CASSQGQGEFF.

This clonotype has more than one count but fewer than ten. This chain joins TRBV7-9 and TRBJ2-7; 13 positions agree with TRBD2. Germline V gene data show CDR1 as SEHNR and CDR2 as FQNEAQ (reference sequence). CDR3 size: 16 residues. V lost 5 bases, J lost 7 bases, and 11 bases stayed unmatched. The DNA for the CDR3 is TGTGCCAGCAGCCGAGAAGGGACTAGCGGGATGCGGGAGCAGTACTTC. Amino acids: CASSREGTSGMREQYF.

The chain employs TRBV27 and TRBJ2-1; D gene uncertain. Trimming removed 8 bases from V and 6 bases from J, with 32 bases in between. The CDR3 totals 19 residues. CDR1 is MNHEY and CDR2 is SMNVEV in the germline V gene (reference sequence). CDR3 amino acids: CASRPETGYFYVVSNEQFF. CDR3 sequence (DNA): TGTGCCAGCCGCCCTGAGACTGGATACTTTTACGTCGTATCCAATGAGCAGTTCTTC.

This clonotype was observed a handful of times. The rearrangement joins TRBV7-9 to TRBJ1-1, with a tentative D call TRBD1 (5 bases). The ends were cut back, 1 base at V and 11 bases at J, with 26 bases in the middle. Per the germline V gene, CDR1 is SEHNR and CDR2 is FQNEAQ (reference sequence). The CDR3 runs 17 residues. CDR3 sequence: CASSLVRGPETLWSAFF. The CDR3 coding sequence is TGTGCCAGCAGCTTAGTAAGGGGCCCGGAAACCCTTTGGAGCGCTTTCTTT.

This clonotype appeared a few times. This sequence joins TRBV12-3 or TRBV12-4 and TRBJ2-5; TRBD2 is a possible D gene (6 bases). Trimming took 2 bases from V and 5 from J, leaving 15 bases between them. The length of the CDR3 is 15 residues. CDR3 sequence: CASSLRAPGEETQYF. The CDR3 nucleotides read TGTGCCAGCAGTTTACGCGCACCGGGGGAGGAGACCCAGTACTTC.

V and J are TRBV7-2 and TRBJ2-7; D is undetermined. With 1 base removed from V and 7 bases from J, the gap between germline ends came to 17 bases. The length of the CDR3 is 15 residues. Germline V lookup: CDR1 SGHTA, CDR2 FQGNSA. The CDR3 DNA follows: TGTGCCAGCAGCTTAGGACCAACTTCCGTTGGGGAGCAGTACTTC. Translation: CASSLGPTSVGEQYF.

Only a few counts were recorded for this clonotype. The gene calls are TRBV7-9 and TRBJ2-3; possibly TRBD1 or TRBD2 for D (5 bases each). This CDR3 has 15 residues. CDR1 and CDR2 (germline): SEHNR, FQNEAQ (reference sequence). The germline V and J ends were trimmed by 4 bases and 1 base, with 12 bases remaining between them. CDR3 amino acids: CASSSGLGRTDTQYF. The DNA of the CDR3 is TGTGCCAGCAGCTCAGGGTTGGGACGCACAGATACGCAGTATTTT.

As concerns this clonotype: At one end, the junction sequence differs from germline, possibly due to a read error. This sequence joins TRBV20-1 and TRBJ1-5; D is possibly TRBD1 (5 bases). CDR1 DFQATT and CDR2 SNEGSKA come from the germline V gene (reference sequence). The CDR3 loop spans 16 amino acids. The DNA for the CDR3 is TGCTGTGCTAGAGGGGAGTCGCAGCAGGTCAATCAGCCCCAGCATTTT. The encoded protein is CCARGESQQVNQPQHF.

The sample holds a few counts of this clonotype. V gene TRBV5-1 combines with J gene TRBJ2-3; D could derive from TRBD1 or TRBD2 (5 bases each). The germline V gene encodes CDR1 SGHRS and CDR2 YFSETQ. The CDR3 spans 15 residues. The V and J ends lost 0 bases and 2 bases respectively, with 10 bases between them. The CDR3 here is CASSLGDRDTDTQYF. CDR3 in DNA: TGCGCCAGCAGCTTGGGGGACCGAGACACAGATACGCAGTATTTT.

The V and J genes are TRBV27 and TRBJ1-1; D ambiguous. Germline V lookup: CDR1 MNHEY, CDR2 SMNVEV (reference sequence). This CDR3 has 13 residues. V shed 5 bases and J shed 2 bases, with 9 bases lying between them. For the CDR3, the DNA is TGTGCCAGCAGTACGACATTTAACACTGAAGCTTTCTTT. As protein: CASSTTFNTEAFF.

The chain has TRBV18 and TRBJ2-2; 9 bases match TRBD1. After removal of 6 bases from V and 6 bases from J, the junction contained 5 bases not matched to a gene. Germline V gene lookup returns CDR1 KGHSH and CDR2 LQKENI. The CDR3 loop spans 14 amino acids. The CDR3 sequence is CASSPGQGAGELFF. The DNA of the CDR3 is TGTGCCAGCTCTCCGGGACAGGGTGCCGGGGAGCTGTTTTTT. Full variable domain (outside the CDR3, taken from reference TRBV18 and TRBJ2-2): NAGVMQNPRHLVRRRGQEARLRCSPMKGHSHVYWYRQLPEEGLKFMVYLQKENIIDESGMPKERFSAEFPKEGPSILRIQQVVRGDSAAYFCASSPGQGAGELFFGEGSRLTVL.

In this sample, this clonotype turned up a few times. V is TRBV18 and J is TRBJ2-1, with no clear D. V lost 2 bases and J lost 10, with 9 bases in between. Germline lookup yields CDR1 KGHSH and CDR2 LQKENI. The CDR3 sequence is 12 residues long. CDR3 amino acids: CASSPNWMEQFF. CDR3 nucleotides: TGTGCCAGCTCACCAAATTGGATGGAGCAGTTCTTC.

This clonotype was seen a handful of times. The chain employs TRBV29-1 and TRBJ1-1; the D gene is possibly TRBD1 (5 bases). Germline V gene data show CDR1 as SQVTM and CDR2 as ANQGSEA. Trimming took off 6 bases at V and 0 bases at J, with 17 bases between the two ends. This CDR3 has 15 residues. This CDR3 reads CSVADRWDMNTEAFF. As DNA, the CDR3 is TGCAGCGTCGCCGACAGATGGGATATGAACACTGAAGCTTTCTTT. The whole variable domain, remainder taken from reference TRBV29-1 and TRBJ1-1, is SAVISQKPSRDICQRGTSLTIQCQVDSQVTMMFWYRQQPGQSLTLIATANQGSEATYESGFVIDKFPISRPNLTFSTLTVSNMSPEDSSIYLCSVADRWDMNTEAFFGQGTRLTVV.

The J gene is TRBJ1-2, the V gene TRBV4-1, with D hard to call. Trimming removed 2 bases at V and 4 bases at J, with 11 bases between. The V gene's germline CDR1 is MGHRA and CDR2 YSYEKL. CDR3 length: 14 amino acids. The CDR3 DNA sequence: TGCGCCAGCAGCCAACATTCCGGGCTCTATGGCTACACCTTC. It yields the protein CASSQHSGLYGYTF.

The rearrangement joins TRBV6-1 to TRBJ2-1, with TRBD2 matching over 12 bases. Unmatched junction bases numbered 8, after V lost 5 bases and J lost 6 bases. The CDR3 covers 16 residues. CDR1 MNHNS and CDR2 SASEGT come from the germline V gene. CDR3 amino acids: CASSPGTSGRFNEQFF. The CDR3 nucleotides are TGTGCCAGCAGTCCAGGGACTAGCGGGCGCTTCAATGAGCAGTTCTTC.